One and the same sample provided the 2 T cell receptor beta chains below, sequenced in a study of fetal regulatory T cell absence and autoimmunity. Sequencing was performed with immunoSEQ multiplex PCR; in TCRdb, only in-frame clones are kept and a portion is missing. The repertoire holds about 95,000 clones, about three quarters seen once, with roughly 2% in the top ten. The specimen was pancreas tissue. The receptors were sampled from a male donor with IPEX syndrome.

The rearrangement uses TRBV19 and TRBJ1-2, with D possibly TRBD1 on 5 matching bases. This CDR3 has 15 amino acids. The germline V and J ends were trimmed by 1 base and 7 bases, with 16 bases remaining between them. Germline CDR1 LNHDA, CDR2 SQIVND (reference sequence). In DNA form, the CDR3 reads TGTGCCAGTAGTATAGGACTCGGGGGTATTGGTGGCTACACCTTC. Amino acids: CASSIGLGGIGGYTF.

This clone has only a few counts. CDR3 loop: CATSASRRGRQPQHF. The CDR3, as DNA: TGTGCCACCAGCGCCTCTCGCAGGGGGCGTCAGCCCCAGCATTTT. J is TRBJ1-5 and V is TRBV15; TRBD1 matches 8 bases. Germline CDR1 reads LNHNV; CDR2 reads YYDKDF (reference sequence). Trimming took 5 bases from V and 6 from J; bases not matched to a gene: 9. This CDR3 region has 15 residues.